What follows are 23 T cell receptor beta chains derived from one specimen sequenced in a study of T cell responses to AZD1222 COVID-19 vaccine (dated by TCRdb to about 2021). What the time point label conveys for this sample: baseline before first vaccination. Library creation used the immunoSEQ multiplex PCR assay. TCRdb took over this immuneACCESS table, retaining in-frame rearrangements with V and J assigned. Such tables are incomplete; in checked studies, under half of the missing clones stem from an unresolved V gene, and the remainder is unexplained. A total of around 100,000 clones appear in this sample, 88% of them only once. The top ten hold about 1.8% of the sample. The sample in question was peripheral blood, obtained on day 0 of AZD1222 vaccination. Receptors were obtained from an adult in good health.

This chain connects TRBV4-1 to TRBJ1-4; D is unresolved. The CDR3 extends over 15 amino acids. Germline CDR1 MGHRA, CDR2 YSYEKL. Deletions cut 2 bases from V and 5 bases from J, with 12 bases between. The CDR3 region is CASSQPRSKNEKLFF. The DNA of the CDR3 is TGCGCCAGCAGCCAACCCAGATCAAAGAATGAAAAACTGTTTTTT.

This sequence joins TRBV7-3 and TRBJ2-6; tentatively, D is TRBD1 (5 bases). The ends were cut back, 4 bases at V and 0 bases at J, with 7 bases in the middle. This CDR3 comprises 15 residues. Looked up from germline, CDR1 is SGHTA and CDR2 is FQGTGA. The CDR3 loop reads CASSSDSSGANVLTF. CDR3 in DNA: TGTGCCAGCAGCTCAGACAGCTCTGGGGCCAACGTCCTGACTTTC.

The rearrangement joins TRBV30 to TRBJ2-5; 7 positions match TRBD2. The CDR3 spans 13 residues. The germline gives CDR1 GTSNPN, CDR2 SVGIG (reference sequence). V lost 0 bases to trimming and J lost 7 bases; unmatched junction nucleotides: 5. This CDR3 reads CAWSVDPGGTQYF. In DNA, the CDR3 is TGTGCCTGGAGTGTGGACCCGGGGGGGACCCAGTACTTC.

V and J are TRBV3-1 (or the pseudogene TRBV3-2) and TRBJ1-3; D perhaps matches TRBD1 (6 bases). Between the trimmed V and J ends, which lost 4 bases and 2 bases, there was a span of 9 bases. There are 14 residues in the CDR3. Germline CDR1 and CDR2: LGHDT and YNNKEL (reference sequence). DNA of the CDR3: TGTGCCAGCAGCCCGCGGGACACTGGAAACACCATATATTTT. Its translation: CASSPRDTGNTIYF.

This rearrangement joins TRBV9 to TRBJ2-2; 10 nucleotides align to TRBD2. J lost 4 bases, V lost 4 bases, and 10 bases had no gene match. Germline loops: CDR1 SGDLS, CDR2 YYNGEE. The CDR3 has 17 amino acids. The CDR3 DNA reads TGTGCCAGCAGCCCCCCCGGACTAGCGGTGGCCACCGGGGAGCTGTTTTTT. Translating gives CASSPPGLAVATGELFF.

The chain uses TRBV11-2 and TRBJ2-5; D possibly corresponds to TRBD2 (6 bases). The CDR3 is made up of 13 amino acids. Between the trimmed V and J ends, which lost 1 base and 3 bases, there was a span of 6 bases. The V gene's germline CDR1 is SGHAT and CDR2 FQNNGV. The CDR3 region has the DNA TGTGCCAGCAGCTTAGGGGGGGAAGAGACCCAGTACTTC. This codes for CASSLGGEETQYF.

This rearrangement joins TRBV5-4 to TRBJ2-3; TRBD2 matches at 12 bases. Germline V CDR1 and CDR2: SGHNT, YYREEE (reference sequence). The CDR3 runs to 17 residues. With V trimmed by 0 bases and J by 3 bases, 5 bases remained unmatched. The CDR3 sequence: CASSLEPSGRVTDTQYF. The DNA for the CDR3 is TGTGCCAGCAGCTTGGAGCCTAGCGGGAGGGTAACAGATACGCAGTATTTT.

CDR3 loop: CASSLAQGAMTDTQYF. The CDR3 DNA reads as TGTGCCAGCAGCTTAGCTCAGGGGGCGATGACAGATACGCAGTATTTT. This rearrangement joins TRBV11-2 to TRBJ2-3; 8 nucleotides align to TRBD1. The V gene's germline CDR1 is SGHAT and CDR2 FQNNGV. CDR3 size: 16 residues. With 1 base clipped from V and 3 bases from J, the junction kept 6 bases outside the gene matches.

The chain joins TRBV7-9 to TRBJ2-1; a weak D match, TRBD1 (6 bases). Trimming shortened V by 4 bases and J by 7 bases, and 14 bases separated the two germline ends. Germline V lookup: CDR1 SEHNR, CDR2 FQNEAQ (reference sequence). The CDR3 contains 14 residues. As DNA, the CDR3 is TGTGCCAGCAGCTCGACCAGAGGGGGTAATGAGCAGTTCTTC. The encoded protein is CASSSTRGGNEQFF.

The chain has TRBV29-1 and TRBJ2-1; D may be TRBD2 (6 bases). Per the germline V gene, CDR1 is SQVTM and CDR2 is ANQGSEA. V was shortened by 3 bases and J by 5 bases, with 14 bases between the two germline ends. This CDR3 has 14 amino acids. The DNA of the CDR3 is TGCAGCGTTGATCGGCAGCGGGCGGACAATGAGCAGTTCTTC. Translated: CSVDRQRADNEQFF.

This clone was observed a single time. J is TRBJ2-2 and V is TRBV6-5; TRBD1 is a possible D gene (6 bases). Germline assignment: CDR1 MNHEY and CDR2 SVGAGI. The length of the CDR3 is 15 residues. V was clipped by 6 bases and J by 6 bases, with 17 bases between them. This CDR3 reads CASSSTGQGAGELFF. The CDR3 coding sequence is TGTGCCAGCAGCTCCACAGGGCAAGGGGCCGGGGAGCTGTTTTTT.

The chain is built from TRBV9 and TRBJ1-1; 7 nucleotides match TRBD1. Germline values: CDR1 SGDLS, CDR2 YYNGEE. The V segment lost 3 bases and the J segment 1 base; nucleotides outside the gene matches: 6. The CDR3 is 15 amino acids. The CDR3 DNA sequence: TGTGCCAGCAGCGCTAAAGGGGGCCCGAACACTGAAGCTTTCTTT. Translating it yields CASSAKGGPNTEAFF. The variable domain in full, with the rest retrieved from reference TRBV9 and TRBJ1-1, is DSGVTQTPKHLITATGQRVTLRCSPRSGDLSVYWYQQSLDQGLQFLIQYYNGEERAKGNILERFSAQQFPDLHSELNLSSLELGDSALYFCASSAKGGPNTEAFFGQGTRLTVV.

The rearrangement joins TRBV5-6 to TRBJ1-1; 10 bases line up with TRBD1. This CDR3 is built from 13 residues. Germline values: CDR1 SGHDT, CDR2 YYEEEE. J gave up 13 bases and V 5 bases, and 11 bases lay outside the gene matches. Here the CDR3 DNA reads TGTGCCAGCAGGAGGGCGGGACAGGGGCTTTTTTTCTTT. Its protein product is CASRRAGQGLFFF.

This chain joins TRBV27 and TRBJ2-1; 12 nucleotides line up with TRBD2. J lost 10 bases, V lost 4 bases, and 5 bases had no gene match. The CDR3 runs to 14 residues. Germline CDR1 is MNHEY and CDR2 is SMNVEV (reference sequence). DNA of the CDR3: TGTGCCAGCAGTTCTAGCGGGAGGGCCTTCGAGCAGTTCTTC. It codes for CASSSSGRAFEQFF.

V and J are TRBV27 and TRBJ1-5; 7 bases align to TRBD1. The CDR3 loop spans 14 amino acids. In germline, CDR1 is MNHEY, CDR2 SMNVEV (reference sequence). J gave up 6 bases and V 6 bases, and 8 bases lay outside the gene matches. The CDR3 spells CASSRTGFTQPQHF. CDR3 in DNA: TGTGCCAGCAGCCGGACAGGCTTCACTCAGCCCCAGCATTTT.

This rearrangement joins TRBV2 to TRBJ1-3, with no clear D. Trimming removed 6 bases at V and 2 bases at J, with 23 bases between. The germline gives CDR1 SNHLY, CDR2 FYNNEI. The CDR3 is made up of 18 amino acids. The chain's CDR3 is CASSRSSFGVVPGNTIYF. The CDR3 coding sequence is TGTGCCAGCAGCCGAAGCAGTTTCGGGGTGGTGCCTGGAAACACCATATATTTT. Based on the CDR3 plus reference TRBV2 and TRBJ1-3, the full variable domain is EPEVTQTPSHQVTQMGQEVILRCVPISNHLYFYWYRQILGQKVEFLVSFYNNEISEKSEIFDDQFSVERPDGSNFTLKIRSTKLEDSAMYFCASSRSSFGVVPGNTIYFGEGSWLTVV.

The chain recombines TRBV4-2 with TRBJ1-5, with 9 bases that match TRBD1. V dropped 4 bases and J dropped 7; count of bases not matched to a gene: 14. Per germline, CDR1 LGHNA and CDR2 YNFKEQ. This CDR3 has 17 amino acids. CDR3 in amino acids: CASSLGSWGTGGQPQHF. The CDR3 DNA sequence: TGTGCCAGCAGCCTTGGATCGTGGGGTACAGGGGGCCAGCCCCAGCATTTT.

V is TRBV27 and J is TRBJ2-3, with D perhaps matching TRBD1 (5 bases). V lost 3 bases to trimming and J lost 6 bases, with 10 bases between them. Germline V gene lookup returns CDR1 MNHEY and CDR2 SMNVEV (reference sequence). The CDR3 has 13 residues. CDR3 loop: CASSFTYRDTQYF. CDR3 bases: TGTGCCAGCAGTTTTACCTACAGGGATACGCAGTATTTT.

J is TRBJ2-3 and V is TRBV4-1; 14 bases map to TRBD2. The CDR3 loop spans 19 amino acids. V was clipped by 1 base and J by 2 bases; unmatched bases: 8. The germline V gene encodes CDR1 MGHRA and CDR2 YSYEKL. CDR3 in DNA: TGCGCCAGCAGCCAAGGGGGGCCGACTAGCGGGAGGGACACAGATACGCAGTATTTT. Encoded protein: CASSQGGPTSGRDTDTQYF.

The chain carries TRBV5-6 and TRBJ2-5, with D possibly being TRBD1 (6 bases). Trimming stripped 0 bases from V and 4 bases from J, with 7 bases between. Germline-derived CDR1 and CDR2 are SGHDT and YYEEEE. This CDR3 spans 13 amino acids. CDR3 sequence (DNA): TGTGCCAGCAGCTTGGGCAGGGGAGAGACCCAGTACTTC. Encoded protein: CASSLGRGETQYF.

The chain uses TRBV3-1 (or the pseudogene TRBV3-2) and TRBJ1-1; D is unclear. The CDR3 is made up of 13 amino acids. V was shortened by 2 bases and J by 5 bases, with 9 bases between the two germline ends. The germline gives CDR1 LGHDT, CDR2 YNNKEL (reference sequence). In DNA form, the CDR3 reads TGTGCCAGCAGCCAAATAAGGGAAACTGAAGCTTTCTTT. It codes for CASSQIRETEAFF.

The rearrangement joins TRBV5-4 to TRBJ2-7; the D is unclear. V gave up 0 bases and J gave up 7 bases, with 14 bases separating them. CDR1 SGHNT and CDR2 YYREEE come from the germline V gene (reference sequence). This CDR3 is 14 amino acids long. The CDR3 is CASSLGTISREQYF. The CDR3 nucleotides are TGTGCCAGCAGCTTGGGGACCATATCTAGGGAGCAGTACTTC.

The gene calls are TRBV2 and TRBJ1-4, with D possibly TRBD1 on 5 matching bases. The germline CDR1 and CDR2 sequences are SNHLY and FYNNEI. CDR3 length equals 14 residues. The V end was cut by 4 bases, the J end by 6 bases, with 12 bases between. As DNA, the CDR3 is TGTGCCAGCAGTGGCAGGGCCAGGGATGAAAAACTGTTTTTT. This encodes CASSGRARDEKLFF.